This T cell receptor (beta chain) was captured by sequencing in a study of cytomegalovirus exposure and HLA in healthy donors. Findings and caveats of the study: Cytomegalovirus status was reportedly diagnosed by the classifier with high sensitivity and specificity.

About this clone: Its target is not known.

V lost 5 bases to trimming and J lost 6 bases, with 11 bases between them. The CDR3 loop spans 12 amino acids. Germline V gives CDR1 SGHDT, CDR2 YYEEEE. Libraries were prepared by immunoSEQ multiplex PCR; TCRdb keeps only in-frame clonotypes and omits some of them. In the table there are some 130,000 clones, about 91% of which are singletons. The sample comprised PBMCs. This chain links TRBV5-6 with TRBJ2-5, with a weak D call TRBD2 (5 bases). The clonotype comes from a woman aged 18 to 35 in good health and CMV-seronegative. CDR3 in amino acids: CASSSPGKTQYF. For the CDR3, the DNA is TGTGCCAGCAGTTCGCCCGGGAAGACCCAGTACTTC.